These T cell receptor beta chains were read from a single sample in a study of T cell responses to AZD1222 COVID-19 vaccine. Data came from immunoSEQ multiplex PCR; TCRdb stores just in-frame clones and leaves some out. The sample yields under 150,000 clones, about 87% seen once. Here the sequenced sample was peripheral blood, taken on day 0 of AZD1222 vaccination. The receptors were gathered from an adult in good health. CDR3s leave out the opening cysteine and the closing phenylalanine or tryptophan. A D gene is named only where the DNA matches it firmly.

>TRBV27|-|TRBJ1-1
ASSLGGHTEAF
>TRBV7-8|-|TRBJ1-4
ASSHSPGMGGDEKLF
>TRBV27|-|TRBJ2-2
ASSSGDESGELF
>TRBV4-2|-|TRBJ2-5
ASSPRVSLKETQY
>TRBV19|-|TRBJ2-3
ASSTKVTDTQY
>TRBV4-1|-|TRBJ2-7
ASSPSLIAPYEQY
>TRBV7-6|-|TRBJ2-7
ASSLAGGSLQNYEQY
>TRBV2|-|TRBJ2-3
ASARAGSTDTQY
>TRBV30|-|TRBJ2-2
AWSVRGAQTGELF
>TRBV7-9|TRBD2|TRBJ2-7
ASSPASGGYYEQY
>TRBV4-1|-|TRBJ1-6
ASSQEWGMDSPLH
>TRBV30|-|TRBJ2-1
AWRFAPNNEQF
>TRBV28|-|TRBJ2-5
ASSLQGTRRETQY
>TRBV6-6|-|TRBJ1-2
ASSYMRDGYT
>TRBV7-8|-|TRBJ1-6
ASSLIRDSPLH
>TRBV30|-|TRBJ1-3
AWRTPEHDSGNTIY
>TRBV15|TRBD1|TRBJ1-3
ATSRVQGAISSGNTIY
>TRBV5-1|-|TRBJ2-2
ASSLSAAAGTGELF
>TRBV30|TRBD2|TRBJ2-1
AWSVGGGRANEQF
>TRBV4-3|-|TRBJ1-2
ASSQDPGANYGYT
>TRBV27|TRBD2|TRBJ2-1
ASVNRGSGYNEQF
>TRBV15|-|TRBJ2-7
ATSRDEESYEQY
>TRBV14|-|TRBJ2-1
ASSRTHGGYNEQF
>TRBV28|-|TRBJ1-5
ASTPSRTVGHQPQH
>TRBV6-2/TRBV6-3|-|TRBJ2-1
ASSPDRPYNEQF
>TRBV7-8|-|TRBJ2-6
ASSRDSLPSGANVLT
>TRBV6-6|-|TRBJ1-5
ASSYVTFRPQH
>TRBV19|-|TRBJ1-5
ASSLQLDSNQPQH
>TRBV4-2|TRBD2|TRBJ2-1
ASSQDVAGGYNEQF